This T cell receptor (beta chain) was retrieved from a study of shared clonotypes between healthy human individuals. Turning to the study itself: CD8 memory received one plate per donor, CD8 naive two, CD4 memory three and CD4 naive three.

Only in-frame clones appear in the TCRdb table, and some are missing; sequencing was by immunoSEQ multiplex PCR. The sample includes millions of clones, about 93% seen only once; the top ten take 1.5% to 2%. Naive CD8 populations comprised CD45RO-negative cells positively selected for CCR7, excluding terminally differentiated effector memory CD45RA+ cells. The CDR3 consists of 15 residues. Trimming took 3 bases from V and 1 from J, leaving 9 bases between them. CDR1 is SNHLY, CDR2 FYNNEI, per germline. The material sequenced was naive CD8+ T cells from PBMCs. V usage is TRBV2 and J usage is TRBJ2-2, with D perhaps matching TRBD2 (6 bases). The receptor's source is a man in his late teens or twenties in good health. Some clones in this sample may be carry-over from other donors' samples. CDR3 DNA: TGTGCCAGCAGTGATTGGGGACTGAACACCGGGGAGCTGTTTTTT. It specifies CASSDWGLNTGELFF.